The 21 T cell receptor beta chains below were found in one sample sequenced in a study of T cell repertoires in cytomegalovirus infection. TCRdb re-called the reads with MiXCR, one entry per CDR3 protein. The sample includes some 940,000 distinct CDR3 sequences, roughly 30% seen only once; the top ten take over 12%. Their target antigens are unknown. The specimen comprised cultured CD8+ T cells from PBMCs, sampled from culture after CMV antigen stimulation. The origin of the receptors is a human donor in good health (CMV status not recorded). Some clones in this sample may be carry-over from other donors' samples.

This clonotype has more than one count but fewer than ten. The rearrangement joins TRBV20-1 to TRBJ1-1, with a tentative D call TRBD1 (6 bases). Trimming removed 3 bases at V and 4 bases at J, with 12 bases between. Germline CDR1 and CDR2: DFQATT and SNEGSKA (reference sequence). The CDR3 loop spans 13 amino acids. The CDR3: CSASQQGGTEAFF. Written as DNA, the CDR3 is TGCAGTGCTAGCCAACAGGGAGGCACTGAAGCTTTCTTT.

Points on this clonotype: At one end, the junction sequence differs from germline, possibly due to a read error. The chain couples TRBV6-5 to TRBJ2-2, with no clear D. Germline V CDR1 and CDR2: MNHEY, SVGAGI. CDR3 length: 13 residues. The CDR3 nucleotides read TGTGCCGGCAGTTACCTGGGCACCGGGGAGCTGTTTTTT. Translated, it gives CAGSYLGTGELFF.

This clonotype came up a few times. J is TRBJ1-6 and V is TRBV4-1; tentatively, D is TRBD1 (5 bases). The CDR3 contains 15 residues. Germline CDR1 MGHRA, CDR2 YSYEKL. V lost 0 bases to trimming and J lost 10 bases, with 13 bases between them. CDR3 in amino acids: CASSQEGDIGSPLHF. Written as DNA, the CDR3 is TGCGCCAGCAGCCAAGAAGGGGATATCGGGTCACCCCTCCACTTT.

J is TRBJ2-1 and V is TRBV6-5; the match to TRBD2 covers 10 bases. The CDR3 length is 18 residues. Looked up from germline, CDR1 is MNHEY and CDR2 is SVGAGI. The trim removed 2 bases at V and 9 bases at J, leaving 16 bases unmatched. CDR3 sequence (DNA): TGTGCCAGCAGTTACACTCTACAGGGGAGCGGGGGGGTGGGTGAGCAGTTCTTC. Amino acids: CASSYTLQGSGGVGEQFF.

V usage is TRBV12-3 or TRBV12-4 and J usage is TRBJ2-1; 7 bases agree with TRBD1. Germline trimming cut 6 bases from V and 2 bases from J; bases unmatched to any gene: 7. This CDR3 comprises 15 residues. The CDR3 reads CASSYRDRAYNEQFF. CDR3 in DNA: TGTGCCAGCAGCTACCGGGACAGAGCCTACAATGAGCAGTTCTTC.

The chain couples TRBV19 to TRBJ2-3; D might be TRBD1 or TRBD2, each matching 5 bases. V dropped 3 bases and J dropped 2 bases, with 9 bases sitting between them. Germline CDR1 LNHDA, CDR2 SQIVND (reference sequence). CDR3 length: 14 amino acids. The CDR3 sequence is CASSIGGATDTQYF. The CDR3 nucleotides read TGTGCCAGTAGTATTGGGGGAGCCACAGATACGCAGTATTTT.

This chain links TRBV27 with TRBJ1-1, with D uncertain. The CDR3 is 11 residues long. The germline CDR1 and CDR2 sequences are MNHEY and SMNVEV (reference sequence). CDR3 coding DNA: TGTTCCTCCATCGGGAACACTGAAGCTTTCTTT. This translates into CSSIGNTEAFF.

This clonotype was seen a few times. This chain joins TRBV7-9 and TRBJ1-4, with unresolved D. V was cut by 7 bases and J by 0 bases, with 9 bases left in between. The CDR3 spans 14 residues. The germline CDR1 and CDR2 sequences are SEHNR and FQNEAQ (reference sequence). CDR3 residues: CASTLDATNEKLFF. The CDR3 DNA is TGTGCCAGCACCTTGGATGCAACTAATGAAAAACTGTTTTTT. Complete variable domain (other parts from reference TRBV7-9 and TRBJ1-4): DTGVSQNPRHKITKRGQNVTFRCDPISEHNRLYWYRQTLGQGPEFLTYFQNEAQLEKSRLLSDRFSAERPKGSFSTLEIQRTEQGDSAMYLCASTLDATNEKLFFGSGTQLSVL.

This clonotype was counted many times. The chain recombines TRBV11-2 with TRBJ1-2; tentative D call: TRBD1 (5 bases). The V and J ends lost 3 bases and 2 bases respectively, with 7 bases between them. This CDR3 has 13 amino acids. Per the germline V gene, CDR1 is SGHAT and CDR2 is FQNNGV. The CDR3 protein is CASSFTGNYGYTF. The CDR3 region has the DNA TGTGCCAGCAGCTTTACAGGAAACTATGGCTACACCTTC. The full variable domain, with the rest looked up from reference TRBV11-2 and TRBJ1-2, is EAGVAQSPRYKIIEKRQSVAFWCNPISGHATLYWYQQILGQGPKLLIQFQNNGVVDDSQLPKDRFSAERLKGVDSTLKIQPAKLEDSAVYLCASSFTGNYGYTFGSGTRLTVV.

The CDR3 loop is CASSMGQGFYEQYV. The CDR3 DNA follows: TGTGCCAGCAGCATGGGACAGGGGTTTTACGAGCAGTACGTC. The V call is TRBV7-6, the J call TRBJ2-7; 10 bases line up with TRBD1. V lost 5 bases to trimming and J lost 4 bases; unmatched junction nucleotides: 5. The germline V gene encodes CDR1 SGHVS and CDR2 FNYEAQ. The CDR3 contains 14 residues.

The genes are TRBV11-1 and TRBJ2-1; D possibly uses TRBD1 or TRBD2 (5 bases each). The CDR3 covers 12 residues. The V gene's germline CDR1 is SGHAT and CDR2 FQDESV (reference sequence). V gave up 4 bases and J gave up 6 bases, with 7 bases separating them. This CDR3 reads CASSWGINEQFF. Written as DNA, the CDR3 is TGTGCCAGCAGCTGGGGGATCAATGAGCAGTTCTTC.

This clonotype was found a few times. Here the CDR3 DNA reads TGTGCCAGCAGTTACCCCGGTTACAGCTACGAGCAGTACGTC. Translated: CASSYPGYSYEQYV. The chain links TRBV6-2 or TRBV6-3 to TRBJ2-7; D is unclear. Looked up from germline, CDR1 is MNHEY and CDR2 is SVGEGT. The V and J ends lost 2 bases and 3 bases respectively, with 11 bases between them. CDR3 length: 14 residues.

V usage is TRBV28 and J usage is TRBJ2-2, with 9 bases fitting TRBD1. Germline V gene sequence: CDR1 MDHEN, CDR2 SYDVKM. V lost 3 bases and J lost 5; bases outside the gene matches: 4. The CDR3 runs to 15 residues. The CDR3 DNA reads TGTGCCAGCAGTTTCCAGACAGGGGGAACCGGGGAGCTGTTTTTT. This encodes CASSFQTGGTGELFF.

The chain links TRBV3-1 to TRBJ2-1, with D hard to call. The V and J ends lost 4 bases and 2 bases respectively, with 9 bases between them. The CDR3 runs to 14 residues. CDR1 and CDR2 (germline): LGHDT, YNNKEL (reference sequence). Here the CDR3 reads CASSPSFPYNEQFF. The CDR3 DNA follows: TGTGCCAGCAGCCCATCCTTCCCCTACAATGAGCAGTTCTTC.

The V and J genes are TRBV9 and TRBJ1-2; D may be TRBD1 (6 bases). The CDR3 has 15 residues. Germline-derived CDR1 and CDR2 are SGDLS and YYNGEE. Trimming pared 3 bases from V and 4 bases from J, leaving 16 bases between. The DNA for the CDR3 is TGTGCCAGCAGCGGGCCCGGAGGGGGAGGCTATGGCTACACCTTC. This translates into CASSGPGGGGYGYTF.

This clonotype was counted only a few times. CDR3 amino acids: CASRGPRREQYF. The CDR3, as DNA: TGTGCCAGCAGGGGGCCCAGGCGGGAGCAGTACTTC. The J gene is TRBJ2-7, the V gene TRBV7-3, with D maybe TRBD1 (5 bases). The V end lost 6 bases, the J end lost 7 bases, and 13 bases lay between the germline ends. Per the germline V gene, CDR1 is SGHTA and CDR2 is FQGTGA. This CDR3 is built from 12 residues.

This clonotype was seen a few times. V is TRBV19 and J is TRBJ1-2; a possible D gene is TRBD1 (5 bases). The CDR3 covers 14 residues. CDR1 and CDR2 (germline): LNHDA, SQIVND (reference sequence). V lost 3 bases and J 7 bases, leaving 15 bases between the germline ends. CDR3 region: CASSMDTGGLGYTF. The CDR3 nucleotides are TGTGCCAGTAGTATGGACACCGGGGGACTTGGCTACACCTTC.

The V gene is TRBV6-6, the J gene TRBJ1-2, with 8 bases that match TRBD1. In germline, CDR1 is MNHNY, CDR2 SVGAGI (reference sequence). Trimming at V came to 6 bases and at J to 3 bases, leaving 9 bases not matched to a gene. This CDR3 has 15 residues. This CDR3 is CASRDRDRYDYGYTF. CDR3 nucleotide sequence: TGTGCCAGCAGGGACAGGGATAGGTATGACTATGGCTACACCTTC.

This clonotype was seen a handful of times. The chain uses TRBV7-9 and TRBJ1-2, with 10 bases lining up with TRBD1. With V trimmed by 5 bases and J by 6 bases, 12 bases remained unmatched. Germline-derived CDR1 and CDR2 are SEHNR and FQNEAQ (reference sequence). The CDR3 is 16 residues long. The CDR3 loop reads CASSARGDRGTDGYTF. The CDR3, as DNA: TGTGCCAGCAGCGCCAGGGGGGACAGGGGAACGGATGGCTACACCTTC.

The chain couples TRBV7-3 to TRBJ2-5; D is possibly TRBD1 (6 bases). Germline lookup yields CDR1 SGHTA and CDR2 FQGTGA. Trimming left V 4 bases short and J 6 bases short, with 12 bases between. The length of the CDR3 is 13 residues. The CDR3 nucleotides are TGTGCCAGCAGCTCGTCGGGACACCAGACCCAGTACTTC. It yields the protein CASSSSGHQTQYF.

This clonotype has at least ten counts. This chain joins TRBV7-3 and TRBJ1-2; D may be TRBD1 (5 bases). Germline V CDR1 and CDR2: SGHTA, FQGTGA. There are 16 residues in the CDR3. Trimming removed 8 bases at V and 2 bases at J, with 21 bases between. The CDR3 sequence: CASFSSNLDSNYGYTF. CDR3 coding DNA: TGTGCCAGCTTCTCCTCGAATCTCGACAGCAACTATGGCTACACCTTC.